This T cell receptor (beta chain) stems from a study of T cell changes during pregnancy in multiple sclerosis. Germline-derived CDR1 and CDR2 are DFQATT and SNEGSKA (reference sequence). The V end was cut by 7 bases, the J end by 10 bases, with 11 bases between. This CDR3 has 11 residues. Clones were sequenced by immunoSEQ multiplex PCR, and TCRdb holds only the in-frame ones, with some missing. The sample lists around 99,000 clones; roughly 90% were seen once. This clonotype originated in a female donor in good health, enrolled as a control in a pregnancy study. This specimen was peripheral blood, taken in the third trimester of pregnancy. The chain employs TRBV20-1 and TRBJ1-6; D remains unclear. CDR3 protein: CSVPGGSPLHF. DNA of the CDR3: TGCAGTGTTCCTGGCGGATCACCCCTCCACTTT.